Below are 9 T cell receptor beta chains sequenced from a single sample in a study of blood T cells in healthy people across ages. PCR was performed a second time for about 7 to 11 cycles using a sample-barcoded 5' primer and a J-beta primer mix. TCRdb fed the 5' RACE reads into MiXCR, producing one record per CDR3 protein. This sample carries some 760,000 distinct CDR3 sequences, around a quarter of them seen once, and the ten largest clones take 8% to 10%. The sample was also linked to a second study, of T cells of mothers and their children.

The material sequenced was blood. These receptors all come from a boy between 10 and 17 years old in good health.

The gene calls are TRBV25-1 and TRBJ1-4, with D unresolved. The V end lost 5 bases, the J end lost 6 bases, and 16 bases lay between the germline ends. Germline V gene sequence: CDR1 MGHDK, CDR2 SYGVNS. The CDR3 spans 15 residues. The chain's CDR3 is CASSFGVWGDEKLFF. The CDR3 region has the DNA TGTGCCAGCAGTTTTGGAGTTTGGGGAGATGAAAAACTGTTTTTT.

This clonotype has only a few counts. The J gene is TRBJ1-4, the V gene TRBV6-1; D ambiguous. The CDR3 has 13 amino acids. The V end was cut by 4 bases, the J end by 7 bases, with 10 bases between. Germline CDR1 is MNHNS and CDR2 is SASEGT. CDR3 residues: CASSGGLSEKLFF. The CDR3, as DNA: TGTGCCAGCAGTGGAGGGCTTAGTGAAAAACTGTTTTTT.

This clonotype has more than one count but fewer than ten. The CDR3 is CASSPLRLEETQYF. Written as DNA, the CDR3 is TGTGCCAGCAGCCCCCTGAGACTAGAAGAGACCCAGTACTTC. V gene TRBV7-8 combines with J gene TRBJ2-5, with D maybe TRBD2 (6 bases). The CDR3 has 14 residues. V gave up 5 bases and J gave up 3 bases, with 13 bases separating them. The germline V gene encodes CDR1 SGHVS and CDR2 FQNEAQ. Looking up the rest from reference TRBV7-8 and TRBJ2-5 gives the full variable domain: GAGVSQSPRYKVAKRGQDVALRCDPISGHVSLFWYQQALGQGPEFLTYFQNEAQLDKSGLPSDRFFAERPEGSVSTLKIQRTQQEDSAVYLCASSPLRLEETQYFGPGTRLLVL.

The CDR3 region is CASSYHGTYEQYF. The CDR3, as DNA: TGTGCCAGCAGTTATCACGGTACCTACGAGCAGTACTTC. V and J are TRBV28 and TRBJ2-5; D remains ambiguous. The J call could be wrong; TRBJ2-7 is a better fit for the DNA end. The length of the CDR3 is 13 residues. Germline V gives CDR1 MDHEN, CDR2 SYDVKM.

The genes are TRBV5-1 and TRBJ1-1, with 7 bases matching TRBD1. CDR1 and CDR2 (germline): SGHRS, YFSETQ. After removal of 5 bases from V and 6 bases from J, the junction contained 4 bases not matched to a gene. The CDR3 is 12 amino acids. The CDR3 DNA is TGCGCCAGCAGGACAGGGTCATCTGAAGCTTTCTTT. Protein product: CASRTGSSEAFF. The entire variable domain, with the rest obtained from reference TRBV5-1 and TRBJ1-1, is as follows: KAGVTQTPRYLIKTRGQQVTLSCSPISGHRSVSWYQQTPGQGLQFLFEYFSETQRNKGNFPGRFSGRQFSNSRSEMNVSTLELGDSALYLCASRTGSSEAFFGQGTRLTVV.

This clonotype was seen only a few times. This chain connects TRBV5-5 to TRBJ2-2; D perhaps matches TRBD1 (6 bases). The CDR3 consists of 15 residues. Per germline, CDR1 SGHKS and CDR2 YYEKEE (reference sequence). V lost 3 bases to trimming and J lost 0 bases, with 9 bases between them. The CDR3 loop is CASSSGTSNTGELFF. CDR3 DNA: TGTGCCAGCAGCTCCGGGACATCGAACACCGGGGAGCTGTTTTTT.

The genes are TRBV20-1 and TRBJ2-5; no firm D call. Germline CDR1 and CDR2: DFQATT and SNEGSKA (reference sequence). This CDR3 has 13 residues. V was trimmed by 1 base and J by 3 bases, leaving 9 bases between them. This chain's CDR3 is CSARGLSEETQYF. DNA for the CDR3: TGCAGTGCTAGAGGCCTGTCCGAAGAGACCCAGTACTTC.

This clonotype was seen more than once but under ten times. CDR3 sequence: CATHRDGSSYNEQFF. The CDR3 DNA is TGTGCCACCCACAGAGACGGGAGCTCCTACAATGAGCAGTTCTTC. This rearrangement joins TRBV6-6 to TRBJ2-1, with D possibly matching TRBD2 (6 bases). This CDR3 has 15 residues. V was pared by 10 bases and J by 0 bases, with 16 bases between. In germline, CDR1 is MNHNY, CDR2 SVGAGI (reference sequence).

This clonotype was observed a few times. The chain employs TRBV29-1 and TRBJ1-5; 8 nucleotides line up with TRBD1. Germline V gives CDR1 SQVTM, CDR2 ANQGSEA. Losses at the gene ends were 5 bases for V and 2 bases for J; bases not matched to a gene: 2. This CDR3 has 13 amino acids. DNA for the CDR3: TGCAGCGTTAAGACAGGGGGCAATCAGCCCCAGCATTTT. It translates to CSVKTGGNQPQHF. The complete variable domain, with remaining parts taken from reference TRBV29-1 and TRBJ1-5, reads SAVISQKPSRDICQRGTSLTIQCQVDSQVTMMFWYRQQPGQSLTLIATANQGSEATYESGFVIDKFPISRPNLTFSTLTVSNMSPEDSSIYLCSVKTGGNQPQHFGDGTRLSIL.